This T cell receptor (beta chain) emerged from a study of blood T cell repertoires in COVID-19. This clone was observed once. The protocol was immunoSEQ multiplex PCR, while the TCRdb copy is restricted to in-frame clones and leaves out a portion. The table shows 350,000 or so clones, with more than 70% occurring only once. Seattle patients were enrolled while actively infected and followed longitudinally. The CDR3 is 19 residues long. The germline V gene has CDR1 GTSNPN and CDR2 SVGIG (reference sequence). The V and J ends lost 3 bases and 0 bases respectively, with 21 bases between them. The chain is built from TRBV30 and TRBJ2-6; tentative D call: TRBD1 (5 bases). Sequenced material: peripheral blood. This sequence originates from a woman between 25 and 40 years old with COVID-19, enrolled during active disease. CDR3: CAWSPQWTLRSSGANVLTF. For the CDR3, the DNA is TGTGCCTGGAGCCCGCAGTGGACATTGAGAAGCTCTGGGGCCAACGTCCTGACTTTC.